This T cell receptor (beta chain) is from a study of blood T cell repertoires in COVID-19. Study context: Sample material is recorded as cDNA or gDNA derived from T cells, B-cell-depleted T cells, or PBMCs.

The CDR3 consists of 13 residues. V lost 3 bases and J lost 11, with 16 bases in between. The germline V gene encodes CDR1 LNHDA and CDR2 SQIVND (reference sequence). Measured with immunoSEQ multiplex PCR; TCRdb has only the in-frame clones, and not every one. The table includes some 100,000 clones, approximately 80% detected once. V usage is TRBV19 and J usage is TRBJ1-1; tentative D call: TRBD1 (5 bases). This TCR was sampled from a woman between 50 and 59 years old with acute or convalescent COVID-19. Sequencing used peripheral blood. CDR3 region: CASSMPRGEEAFF. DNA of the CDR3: TGTGCCAGTAGTATGCCTCGGGGGGAAGAGGCTTTCTTT.